Shown below are 23 T cell receptor beta chains from a single sample sequenced in a study of T cell responses to AZD1222 COVID-19 vaccine. Sequencing was performed with immunoSEQ multiplex PCR; in TCRdb, only in-frame clones are kept and a portion is missing. The sample includes 130,000 to 150,000 clones, roughly 91% of them seen just once. The starting material was peripheral blood, obtained on day 0 of AZD1222 vaccination. The receptors were gathered from an adult in good health.

The gene calls are TRBV7-3 and TRBJ1-1; maybe TRBD1 (5 bases). CDR1 is SGHTA, CDR2 FQGTGA, per germline. The CDR3 contains 16 residues. The V and J ends lost 5 bases and 4 bases respectively, with 20 bases between them. CDR3 sequence: CASSPSHQGFSTEAFF. As DNA, the CDR3 is TGTGCCAGCAGCCCTTCTCATCAGGGATTCAGCACTGAAGCTTTCTTT. The whole variable domain, remainder taken from reference TRBV7-3 and TRBJ1-1, is GAGVSQTPSNKVTEKGKYVELRCDPISGHTALYWYRQSLGQGPEFLIYFQGTGAADDSGLPNDRFFAVRPEGSVSTLKIQRTERGDSAVYLCASSPSHQGFSTEAFFGQGTRLTVV.

The gene calls are TRBV5-1 and TRBJ2-1; 8 bases are shared with TRBD2. Per germline, CDR1 SGHRS and CDR2 YFSETQ. The CDR3 totals 16 residues. V lost 4 bases and J lost 8; bases outside the gene matches: 14. CDR3 sequence reads: CASSRPLAGTMDEQFF. The CDR3 DNA reads as TGCGCCAGCAGCAGACCTCTAGCGGGTACGATGGATGAGCAGTTCTTC.

V and J are TRBV18 and TRBJ2-3, with D uncertain. The CDR3 consists of 13 residues. Germline CDR1 and CDR2: KGHSH and LQKENI. V was pared by 3 bases and J by 7 bases, with 11 bases between. This CDR3 reads CASSPPPPNTQYF. The CDR3 DNA is TGTGCCAGCTCACCCCCTCCCCCTAATACGCAGTATTTT.

This clone was observed a single time. V usage is TRBV7-9 and J usage is TRBJ1-2, with TRBD1 as a possible D gene (6 bases). Per germline, CDR1 SEHNR and CDR2 FQNEAQ (reference sequence). Trimming pared 7 bases from V and 6 bases from J, leaving 21 bases between. This CDR3 has 15 amino acids. The chain's CDR3 is CASNPTIQGLDGYTF. The CDR3 DNA reads as TGTGCCAGCAACCCGACGATACAGGGACTCGATGGCTACACCTTC.

The chain is built from TRBV5-1 and TRBJ2-2; the match to TRBD2 covers 8 bases. Trimming took 1 base from V and 0 from J; bases not matched to a gene: 8. CDR1 is SGHRS, CDR2 YFSETQ, per germline. The CDR3 totals 18 residues. This CDR3 reads CASSLRLAGPANTGELFF. DNA of the CDR3: TGCGCCAGCAGCTTGAGGCTAGCGGGCCCAGCGAACACCGGGGAGCTGTTTTTT.

The rearrangement joins TRBV7-3 to TRBJ2-1; 9 positions agree with TRBD1. The CDR3 runs to 14 residues. Germline CDR1 is SGHTA and CDR2 is FQGTGA. V trimming: 6 bases; J trimming: 7 bases; junction bases outside the gene matches: 7. The CDR3 nucleotides are TGTGCCAGCAGACCCACAGGGGGCGCTAATGAGCAGTTCTTC. Translating it yields CASRPTGGANEQFF.

The CDR3 is CASSPLSGQGVYEQYF. Written as DNA, the CDR3 is TGTGCCAGCAGCCCATTGTCCGGACAGGGGGTCTACGAGCAGTACTTC. This chain connects TRBV4-2 to TRBJ2-7; 10 bases are a match to TRBD1. The ends lost 4 bases at V and 3 bases at J; junction bases unmatched: 9. Germline loops: CDR1 LGHNA, CDR2 YNFKEQ. The CDR3 sequence is 16 residues long.

The chain joins TRBV6-1 to TRBJ1-5; D is unclear. Per germline, CDR1 MNHNS and CDR2 SASEGT. CDR3 length: 14 residues. The V end lost 3 bases, the J end lost 6 bases, and 12 bases lay between the germline ends. The CDR3 nucleotides read TGTGCCAGCAGTGATGAAGTAGTTGTTCAGCCCCAGCATTTT. Protein: CASSDEVVVQPQHF.

The CDR3 nucleotides read TGTGCCAGCAGTGAATACAGGGGGAGAATAGAGACCCAGTACTTC. This sequence encodes CASSEYRGRIETQYF. This rearrangement joins TRBV25-1 to TRBJ2-5; 7 positions agree with TRBD1. V was clipped by 0 bases and J by 4 bases; unmatched bases: 5. The CDR3 is made up of 15 amino acids. Germline CDR1 is MGHDK and CDR2 is SYGVNS.

The chain recombines TRBV11-2 with TRBJ1-2; TRBD1 agrees at 9 bases. This CDR3 contains 16 residues. The V segment lost 5 bases and the J segment 4 bases; nucleotides outside the gene matches: 11. The V gene's germline CDR1 is SGHAT and CDR2 FQNNGV. DNA of the CDR3: TGTGCCAGCAGCCTAACTCAGGGGACAGGGCTCTATGGCTACACCTTC. Protein sequence: CASSLTQGTGLYGYTF.

The V and J genes are TRBV2 and TRBJ1-1; D might be TRBD1 (6 bases). Between the trimmed V and J ends, which lost 5 bases and 6 bases, there was a span of 13 bases. CDR1 is SNHLY and CDR2 is FYNNEI in the germline V gene. CDR3 length equals 13 residues. Written as DNA, the CDR3 is TGTGCCAGCAGTAAGGGGGATCGGCCTGAAGCTTTCTTT. It codes for CASSKGDRPEAFF.

The chain joins TRBV7-6 to TRBJ2-3, with 11 bases aligning to TRBD2. Trimming removed 3 bases from V and 1 base from J; junction bases left unmatched: 6. The length of the CDR3 is 17 residues. The germline V gene encodes CDR1 SGHVS and CDR2 FNYEAQ. The CDR3 nucleotides read TGTGCCAGCAGCTTCCCCCCTAGCGGGGGGCGCACAGATACGCAGTATTTT. Protein: CASSFPPSGGRTDTQYF.

This rearrangement joins TRBV2 to TRBJ1-4, with D hard to call. Trimming stripped 0 bases from V and 0 bases from J, with 8 bases between. Germline CDR1 is SNHLY and CDR2 is FYNNEI. This CDR3 is 16 amino acids long. As DNA, the CDR3 is TGTGCCAGCAGTGAAGCCACCACGACAACTAATGAAAAACTGTTTTTT. It specifies CASSEATTTTNEKLFF.

The rearrangement links TRBV6-5 to TRBJ1-2, with TRBD1 matching 10 bases. This CDR3 has 13 residues. Trimming took 2 bases from V and 13 from J; bases not matched to a gene: 7. Germline V gives CDR1 MNHEY, CDR2 SVGAGI. The CDR3 DNA sequence: TGTGCCAGCAGTTACGGTCGCGGACAGGGGGTCACCTTC. This translates into CASSYGRGQGVTF.

The CDR3 region has the DNA TGTGCCAGCAGTTTAGTCGCGGGAGTGGGGGGGGTTGAGCAGTTCTTC. Translated: CASSLVAGVGGVEQFF. The V and J genes are TRBV27 and TRBJ2-1; 7 bases are a match to TRBD2. The germline V gene encodes CDR1 MNHEY and CDR2 SMNVEV (reference sequence). V shed 2 bases, J shed 9 bases, and the junction held 13 bases outside the gene matches. This CDR3 comprises 16 residues.

The V call is TRBV12-3 or TRBV12-4, the J call TRBJ2-2; D is undetermined. CDR3 length: 12 residues. Between the trimmed V and J ends, which lost 5 bases and 6 bases, there was a span of 7 bases. CDR3 in DNA: TGTGCCAGCAGTCCGGGTGCCGGGGAGCTGTTTTTT. Its translation: CASSPGAGELFF.

The chain is built from TRBV29-1 and TRBJ1-1; D possibly corresponds to TRBD1 (6 bases). CDR3 length: 13 amino acids. CDR1 and CDR2 (germline): SQVTM, ANQGSEA. Trimming pared 6 bases from V and 1 base from J, leaving 12 bases between. The CDR3 DNA reads TGCAGCGTCCAGGGACACGGGAACACTGAAGCTTTCTTT. Amino acids: CSVQGHGNTEAFF.

The chain couples TRBV15 to TRBJ1-4; TRBD1 is a possible D gene (6 bases). Germline lookup yields CDR1 LNHNV and CDR2 YYDKDF (reference sequence). Trimming removed 3 bases at V and 0 bases at J, with 14 bases between. The CDR3 loop spans 17 amino acids. The CDR3 sequence: CATSSYGGPPTNEKLFF. CDR3 sequence (DNA): TGTGCCACCAGCAGCTACGGGGGGCCGCCAACTAATGAAAAACTGTTTTTT.

The V gene is TRBV7-9, the J gene TRBJ1-4; 7 nucleotides line up with TRBD1. Germline V CDR1 and CDR2: SEHNR, FQNEAQ (reference sequence). The length of the CDR3 is 15 residues. Trimming took 5 bases from V and 2 from J; bases not matched to a gene: 5. CDR3 protein: CASSPVGQTNEKLFF. The CDR3 DNA follows: TGTGCCAGCAGCCCAGTGGGACAGACTAATGAAAAACTGTTTTTT.

The chain carries TRBV3-1 (or the pseudogene TRBV3-2) and TRBJ1-1; D ambiguous. Germline CDR1 is LGHDT and CDR2 is YNNKEL (reference sequence). The CDR3 sequence is 15 residues long. Between the trimmed V and J ends, which lost 0 bases and 5 bases, there was a span of 13 bases. The CDR3 here is CASSQDPGRVTEAFF. The CDR3 DNA reads as TGTGCCAGCAGCCAAGACCCGGGTCGTGTGACTGAAGCTTTCTTT.

The rearrangement uses TRBV19 and TRBJ2-7, with 10 bases that match TRBD2. V trimming: 5 bases; J trimming: 6 bases; junction bases outside the gene matches: 4. The germline V gene has CDR1 LNHDA and CDR2 SQIVND (reference sequence). The CDR3 covers 13 residues. In nucleotides, the CDR3 is TGTGCCAGTAGTTTCACTAGCGGGACCGAGCAGTACTTC. As protein: CASSFTSGTEQYF. Full variable domain (rest looked up from reference TRBV19 and TRBJ2-7): DGGITQSPKYLFRKEGQNVTLSCEQNLNHDAMYWYRQDPGQGLRLIYYSQIVNDFQKGDIAEGYSVSREKKESFPLTVTSAQKNPTAFYLCASSFTSGTEQYFGPGTRLTVT.

The rearrangement links TRBV12-5 to TRBJ2-7, with 9 bases lining up with TRBD1. CDR1 is LGHNT and CDR2 is FRNRAP in the germline V gene. With 3 bases clipped from V and 2 bases from J, the junction kept 11 bases outside the gene matches. CDR3 length: 17 residues. The CDR3 DNA follows: TGTGCTAGTGGTTTTAAACCCTGGGACAGGGCCACCTACGAGCAGTACTTC. This gives the protein CASGFKPWDRATYEQYF.

The V call is TRBV5-1, the J call TRBJ1-1; D may be TRBD1 (6 bases). V was pared by 5 bases and J by 3 bases, with 11 bases between. The CDR3 covers 13 residues. Germline values: CDR1 SGHRS, CDR2 YFSETQ. The CDR3 DNA follows: TGCGCCAGCAGGCGGGACACGTACACTGAAGCTTTCTTT. Its translation is CASRRDTYTEAFF. The full variable domain, its missing parts supplied by reference TRBV5-1 and TRBJ1-1, is KAGVTQTPRYLIKTRGQQVTLSCSPISGHRSVSWYQQTPGQGLQFLFEYFSETQRNKGNFPGRFSGRQFSNSRSEMNVSTLELGDSALYLCASRRDTYTEAFFGQGTRLTVV.